This T cell receptor (beta chain) appears in the sequencing data of a study of tissue T cells after allogeneic stem cell transplantation. Across the whole study: Patients with graft-versus-host disease had grafts: four unmodified, three CD34-selected and T-cell-depleted. Viable blood and marrow gave sorted CD3+ T cells if numbers allowed.

Steroid-refractory graft-versus-host disease after allogeneic hematopoietic cell transplant qualified adults for prospective research-autopsy enrollment. Marrow was aspirated from iliac crest or spine when possible, post-mortem. Sequencing was performed with immunoSEQ multiplex PCR; in TCRdb, only in-frame clones are kept and a portion is missing. The sample contains fewer than 1,500 clones, around 66% of which appear only once. The TCR sequence derives from a male patient of 60 years or more with steroid-refractory graft-versus-host disease after an allogeneic stem cell transplant. Some T cells may possibly be graft donor cells. The sample consisted of bone marrow, taken at autopsy.

CDR3 protein: CASSLGGGNTIYF. The CDR3 DNA sequence: TGTGCCAGCAGCTTGGGCGGTGGAAACACCATATATTTT. J is TRBJ1-3 and V is TRBV5-4; D is uncertain. The CDR3 is 13 residues long. CDR1 SGHNT and CDR2 YYREEE come from the germline V gene (reference sequence). Trimming stripped 0 bases from V and 3 bases from J, with 4 bases between.